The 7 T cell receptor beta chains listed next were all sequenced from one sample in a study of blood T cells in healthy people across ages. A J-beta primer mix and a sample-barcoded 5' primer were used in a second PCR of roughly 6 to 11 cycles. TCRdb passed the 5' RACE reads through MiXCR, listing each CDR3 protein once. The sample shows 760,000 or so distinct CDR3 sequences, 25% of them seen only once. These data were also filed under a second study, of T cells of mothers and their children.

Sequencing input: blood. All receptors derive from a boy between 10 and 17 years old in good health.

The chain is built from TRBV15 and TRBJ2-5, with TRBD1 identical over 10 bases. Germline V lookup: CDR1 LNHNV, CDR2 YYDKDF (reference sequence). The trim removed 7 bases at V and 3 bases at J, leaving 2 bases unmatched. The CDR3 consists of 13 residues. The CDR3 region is CATKTGGEETQYF. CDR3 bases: TGTGCCACCAAGACAGGGGGCGAAGAGACCCAGTACTTC.

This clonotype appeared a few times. CDR3 DNA: TGTGCCAGCAGTGAAGCCGGATACTACGAGCAGTACTTC. The encoded protein is CASSEAGYYEQYF. The rearrangement links TRBV2 to TRBJ2-7; D is unclear. The germline V gene encodes CDR1 SNHLY and CDR2 FYNNEI. Trimming removed 0 bases at V and 3 bases at J, with 6 bases between. The CDR3 loop spans 13 amino acids.

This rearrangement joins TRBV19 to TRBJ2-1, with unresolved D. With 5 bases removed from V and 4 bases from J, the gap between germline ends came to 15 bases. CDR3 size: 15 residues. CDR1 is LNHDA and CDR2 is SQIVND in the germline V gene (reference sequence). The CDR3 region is CASSPSYVGYNEQFF. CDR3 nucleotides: TGTGCCAGTAGTCCGAGCTATGTAGGATACAATGAGCAGTTCTTC.

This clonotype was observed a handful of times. CDR3 sequence: CSAFDSTQETQYF. The CDR3 coding sequence is TGCAGCGCGTTTGACAGTACTCAAGAGACCCAGTACTTC. This rearrangement joins TRBV29-1 to TRBJ2-5; TRBD1 is a possible D gene (5 bases). V lost 7 bases, J lost 2 bases, and 14 bases lay in between. Germline V CDR1 and CDR2: SQVTM, ANQGSEA. The CDR3 runs to 13 residues.

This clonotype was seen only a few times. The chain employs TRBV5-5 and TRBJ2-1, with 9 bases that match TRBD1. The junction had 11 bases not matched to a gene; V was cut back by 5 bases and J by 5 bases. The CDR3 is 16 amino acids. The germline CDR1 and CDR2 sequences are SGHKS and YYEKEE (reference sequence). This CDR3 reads CASRTFRDRVDNEQFF. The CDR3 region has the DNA TGTGCCAGCAGGACCTTCCGGGACAGGGTAGACAATGAGCAGTTCTTC.

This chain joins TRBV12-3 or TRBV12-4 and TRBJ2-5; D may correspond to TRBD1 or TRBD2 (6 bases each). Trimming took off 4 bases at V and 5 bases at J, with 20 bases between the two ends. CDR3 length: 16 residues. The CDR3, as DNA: TGTGCCAGCAGTTCCGTCGCGAAGGGGGGCAGGGAGACCCAGTACTTC. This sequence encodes CASSSVAKGGRETQYF.

CDR3 DNA sequence: TGTGCCAGCAGTTTCGAGACAGGGGGCGTAGGACAAGAGACCCAGTACTTC. It translates to CASSFETGGVGQETQYF. V and J are TRBV12-3 or TRBV12-4 and TRBJ2-5; 10 nucleotides align to TRBD1. V shed 3 bases and J 2 bases; nucleotides not matched to a gene: 9. The CDR3 loop spans 17 amino acids.